The 7 T cell receptor beta chains below all came from one sample that was sequenced in a study of shared clonotypes between healthy human individuals. TCRdb's copy holds only in-frame clones and misses some; the assay was immunoSEQ multiplex PCR. The sample contains some 1.4 million clones, approximately 97% of which appear only once. Sequenced input: naive CD4+ T cells sorted from blood. The subset was: CD45RA+ positively selected. All receptors come from a man younger than 45 in good health.

This clone appeared once. This rearrangement joins TRBV4-3 to TRBJ2-7; no firm D call. Germline V gene data show CDR1 as LGHNA and CDR2 as YSLEER. The CDR3 contains 14 residues. Trimming removed 4 bases from V and 5 bases from J, with 15 bases in between. The CDR3 reads CASSRDSPPDEQYF. DNA for the CDR3: TGCGCCAGCAGCCGAGATAGCCCCCCGGACGAGCAGTACTTC.

The chain is built from TRBV2 and TRBJ2-3; D gene unclear. Trimming removed 10 bases at V and 1 base at J, with 15 bases between. This CDR3 is built from 14 residues. Germline V gene lookup returns CDR1 SNHLY and CDR2 FYNNEI. CDR3 region: CATPGPGRTDTQYF. CDR3 in DNA: TGTGCCACCCCAGGACCTGGGCGCACAGATACGCAGTATTTT.

The rearrangement links TRBV14 to TRBJ2-1; TRBD1 agrees at 7 bases. This CDR3 comprises 14 residues. Germline CDR1 SGHDN, CDR2 FVKESK. V dropped 1 base and J dropped 10; count of bases not matched to a gene: 7. The CDR3 DNA reads as TGTGCCAGCAGCCAAGGGACAGGTTGGGGGGAGCAGTTCTTC. It encodes CASSQGTGWGEQFF.

This sequence joins TRBV18 and TRBJ2-2; the match to TRBD2 covers 8 bases. Germline lookup yields CDR1 KGHSH and CDR2 LQKENI. The CDR3 length is 16 residues. Unmatched junction bases numbered 6, after V lost 3 bases and J lost 3 bases. This CDR3 is CASSPVSGIYTGELFF. The CDR3, as DNA: TGTGCCAGCTCACCCGTTAGCGGGATCTACACCGGGGAGCTGTTTTTT.

The chain couples TRBV6-5 to TRBJ2-1, with D tentatively TRBD2 (5 bases). The CDR3 loop spans 15 amino acids. Germline CDR1 reads MNHEY; CDR2 reads SVGAGI. V was trimmed by 5 bases and J by 1 base, leaving 12 bases between them. The chain's CDR3 is CASSRTGTSYNEQFF. Here the CDR3 DNA reads TGTGCCAGCAGTCGCACGGGAACATCCTACAATGAGCAGTTCTTC.

The rearrangement links TRBV18 to TRBJ2-1; D is uncertain. V was pared by 4 bases and J by 7 bases, with 17 bases between. CDR3 length: 15 residues. Germline CDR1 is KGHSH and CDR2 is LQKENI. CDR3 sequence reads: CASSLSSRWDNEQFF. CDR3 DNA: TGTGCCAGCTCACTAAGTTCCAGATGGGATAATGAGCAGTTCTTC.

This rearrangement joins TRBV6-1 to TRBJ2-7, with 7 bases matching TRBD1. V trimming: 7 bases; J trimming: 2 bases; junction bases outside the gene matches: 11. Germline CDR1 and CDR2: MNHNS and SASEGT. The CDR3 covers 15 residues. The CDR3 DNA is TGTGCCAGCACCACAGGGGTAGGGGGTCCCTACGAGCAGTACTTC. Encoded protein: CASTTGVGGPYEQYF.